This paragraph covers one TCR beta chain sequence. In the original analysis: Counts of nucleated cells, estimated from reference gene primer amplification, were obtained. TCRdb's copy holds only in-frame clones and misses some; the assay was immunoSEQ multiplex PCR. The V and J calls and the clone size are those of that table, but D and trimming were determined from the DNA. The sample carries 150,000 to 200,000 clones, 85% to 95% recorded once. The record originates from a study of blood T cell repertoires in COVID-19. Looking at the study overall: The United States, Italy and Spain were the sources of the acute and convalescent COVID-19 samples. PBMCs, B-cell-depleted T cells, or T cells were the source of the cDNA or gDNA that made up the material.

The junction had 8 bases not matched to a gene; V was cut back by 3 bases and J by 7 bases. Germline V gives CDR1 SEHNR, CDR2 FQNEAQ (reference sequence). This CDR3 is built from 14 residues. The chain combines TRBV7-9 with TRBJ1-2; the match to TRBD1 covers 7 bases. The TCR sequence derives from a woman aged 45-59 years with acute or convalescent COVID-19. Specimen: peripheral blood. CDR3 sequence: CASSFSRGRGGYTF. CDR3 DNA: TGTGCCAGCAGCTTCTCAAGGGGGCGCGGTGGCTACACCTTC. Supplemented by reference TRBV7-9 and TRBJ1-2, the full variable domain reads DTGVSQNPRHKITKRGQNVTFRCDPISEHNRLYWYRQTLGQGPEFLTYFQNEAQLEKSRLLSDRFSAERPKGSFSTLEIQRTEQGDSAMYLCASSFSRGRGGYTFGSGTRLTVV.